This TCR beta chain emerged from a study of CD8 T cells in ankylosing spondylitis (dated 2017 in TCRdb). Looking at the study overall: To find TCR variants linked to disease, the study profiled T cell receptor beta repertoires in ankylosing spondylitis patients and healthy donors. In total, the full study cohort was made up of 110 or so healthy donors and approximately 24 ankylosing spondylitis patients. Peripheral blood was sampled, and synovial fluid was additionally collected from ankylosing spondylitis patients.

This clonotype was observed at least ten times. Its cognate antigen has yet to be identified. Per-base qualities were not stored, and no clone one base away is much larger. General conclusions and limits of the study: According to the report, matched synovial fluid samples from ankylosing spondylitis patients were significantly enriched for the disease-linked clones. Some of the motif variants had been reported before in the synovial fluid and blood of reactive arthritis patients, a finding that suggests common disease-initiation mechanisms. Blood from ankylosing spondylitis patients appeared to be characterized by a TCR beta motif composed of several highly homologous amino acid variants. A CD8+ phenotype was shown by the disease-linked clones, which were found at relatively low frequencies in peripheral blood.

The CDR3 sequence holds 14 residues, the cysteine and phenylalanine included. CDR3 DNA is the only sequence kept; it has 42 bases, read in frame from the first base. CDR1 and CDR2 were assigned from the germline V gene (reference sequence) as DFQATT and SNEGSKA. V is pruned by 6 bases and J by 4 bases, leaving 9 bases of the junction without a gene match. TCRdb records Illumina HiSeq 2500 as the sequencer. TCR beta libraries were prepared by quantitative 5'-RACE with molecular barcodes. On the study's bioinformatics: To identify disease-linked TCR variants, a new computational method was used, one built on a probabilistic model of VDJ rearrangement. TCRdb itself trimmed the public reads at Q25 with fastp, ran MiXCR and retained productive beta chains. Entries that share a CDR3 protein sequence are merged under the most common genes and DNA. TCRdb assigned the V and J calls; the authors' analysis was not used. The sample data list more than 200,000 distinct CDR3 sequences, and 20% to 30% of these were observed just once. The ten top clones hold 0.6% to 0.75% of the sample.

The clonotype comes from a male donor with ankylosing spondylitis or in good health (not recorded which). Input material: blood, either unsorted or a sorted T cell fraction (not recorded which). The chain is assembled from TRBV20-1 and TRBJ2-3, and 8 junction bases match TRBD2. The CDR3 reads CSAGLAGRADTQYF. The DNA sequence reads TGCAGTGCGGGCCTAGCGGGCCGGGCAGATACGCAGTATTTT.